These T cell receptor beta chains were read from a single sample in a study of blood T cell repertoires in COVID-19. This table comes from immunoSEQ multiplex PCR, and its TCRdb copy is limited to in-frame clones, with some not included. The repertoire consists of approximately 250,000 clones, with 88% occurring once and the leading ten covering around 2%. The sequenced material came from PBMCs or T cells enriched from blood (not recorded which). Receptors originate from an older woman in a cohort exposed to, infected with or recovered from COVID-19 (not recorded which). The CDR3 runs from the conserved cysteine through the conserved F or W. Each record gives: D gene, clone size, J gene, V gene, CDR3 protein, CDR3 DNA. A D gene is named only where the DNA matches it firmly. Size is omitted from some rows. Given values are once, few, many or a class for expanded clones.

d_gene: TRBD2
abundance: -
j_gene: TRBJ2-7
v_gene: TRBV5-6
CDR3aa: CASSAGLASSYEQYF
CDR3nt: TGTGCCAGCAGCGCGGGACTAGCGAGCTCCTACGAGCAGTACTTC

d_gene: TRBD2
abundance: -
j_gene: TRBJ2-2
v_gene: TRBV4-1
CDR3aa: CASSQGVQLAGEGSGELFF
CDR3nt: TGCGCCAGCAGCCAAGGGGTGCAACTAGCGGGAGAGGGTTCCGGGGAGCTGTTTTTT

d_gene: TRBD1
abundance: -
j_gene: TRBJ2-5
v_gene: TRBV24-1
CDR3aa: CATSEPGQGEETQYF
CDR3nt: TGTGCCACCAGTGAACCCGGACAGGGGGAAGAGACCCAGTACTTC

d_gene: -
abundance: -
j_gene: TRBJ2-5
v_gene: TRBV7-2
CDR3aa: CASSLGQQETQYF
CDR3nt: TGTGCCAGCAGCTTAGGTCAGCAAGAGACCCAGTACTTC

d_gene: TRBD1
abundance: -
j_gene: TRBJ1-5
v_gene: TRBV5-3
CDR3aa: CARTQLDRVSNQPQHF
CDR3nt: TGTGCCAGAACCCAACTGGACAGGGTTAGCAATCAGCCCCAGCATTTT

d_gene: TRBD1
abundance: -
j_gene: TRBJ2-2
v_gene: TRBV11-3
CDR3aa: CASSPGTGAYTGELFF
CDR3nt: TGTGCCAGCAGCCCCGGGACAGGGGCCTACACCGGGGAGCTGTTTTTT

d_gene: TRBD1
abundance: once
j_gene: TRBJ1-2
v_gene: TRBV5-1
CDR3aa: CASTTSPLLDREGYGYTF
CDR3nt: TGCGCCAGCACCACTTCCCCCCTACTCGACAGGGAAGGCTATGGCTACACCTTC

d_gene: TRBD1
abundance: once
j_gene: TRBJ1-1
v_gene: TRBV12-5
CDR3aa: CASGLGQGTEAFF
CDR3nt: TGTGCTAGTGGTTTGGGACAGGGCACTGAAGCTTTCTTT

d_gene: TRBD1
abundance: -
j_gene: TRBJ2-7
v_gene: TRBV10-1
CDR3aa: CASSEYQGDYEQYF
CDR3nt: TGCGCCAGCAGTGAGTATCAGGGGGACTACGAGCAGTACTTC

d_gene: -
abundance: -
j_gene: TRBJ2-7
v_gene: TRBV20-1
CDR3aa: CSAWKGLEQYF
CDR3nt: TGCAGTGCGTGGAAAGGACTGGAGCAGTACTTC

d_gene: -
abundance: once
j_gene: TRBJ2-3
v_gene: TRBV29-1
CDR3aa: CSVEDHGRTDTQYF
CDR3nt: TGCAGCGTTGAAGACCACGGGAGAACAGATACGCAGTATTTT

d_gene: TRBD1
abundance: -
j_gene: TRBJ1-6
v_gene: TRBV6-5
CDR3aa: CASSPDRGRDSPLHF
CDR3nt: TGTGCCAGCAGCCCGGACAGGGGTAGGGATTCACCCCTCCACTTT

d_gene: TRBD2
abundance: -
j_gene: TRBJ2-7
v_gene: TRBV2
CDR3aa: CASSGGLGTRNEQYF
CDR3nt: TGTGCCAGCAGCGGGGGACTAGGTACAAGAAACGAGCAGTACTTC

d_gene: TRBD1
abundance: few
j_gene: TRBJ2-1
v_gene: TRBV10-3
CDR3aa: CAISGTGGNNEQFF
CDR3nt: TGTGCCATCAGCGGGACAGGGGGCAACAATGAGCAGTTCTTC

d_gene: -
abundance: -
j_gene: TRBJ1-3
v_gene: TRBV5-1
CDR3aa: CASSLGGAGNTIYF
CDR3nt: TGCGCCAGCAGCTTGGGAGGAGCTGGAAACACCATATATTTT

d_gene: -
abundance: -
j_gene: TRBJ2-4
v_gene: TRBV20-1
CDR3aa: CSASRGLTKNIQYF
CDR3nt: TGCAGTGCTAGTAGGGGATTAACCAAAAACATTCAGTACTTC

d_gene: TRBD2
abundance: -
j_gene: TRBJ2-2
v_gene: TRBV3-1/TRBV3-2
CDR3aa: CASSQLLSGRGGGELFF
CDR3nt: TGTGCCAGCAGCCAACTTTTAAGCGGGAGAGGAGGCGGGGAGCTGTTTTTT

d_gene: TRBD2
abundance: -
j_gene: TRBJ2-7
v_gene: TRBV4-1
CDR3aa: CASSQAPSGTEQYF
CDR3nt: TGCGCCAGCAGCCAAGCACCTAGCGGGACCGAGCAGTACTTC

d_gene: -
abundance: -
j_gene: TRBJ1-6
v_gene: TRBV7-3
CDR3aa: CASSAGTYNSPLHF
CDR3nt: TGTGCCAGCAGCGCCGGGACCTATAATTCACCCCTCCACTTT

d_gene: TRBD1
abundance: -
j_gene: TRBJ2-7
v_gene: TRBV15
CDR3aa: CATSRAGQGNEQYF
CDR3nt: TGTGCCACCAGCAGAGCGGGACAGGGGAACGAGCAGTACTTC

d_gene: TRBD1
abundance: -
j_gene: TRBJ1-6
v_gene: TRBV29-1
CDR3aa: CSVVLQGADSPLHF
CDR3nt: TGCAGCGTTGTGCTACAGGGGGCGGATTCACCCCTCCACTTT

d_gene: TRBD2
abundance: -
j_gene: TRBJ2-7
v_gene: TRBV6-5
CDR3aa: CASINVGGGTSEQYF
CDR3nt: TGTGCCAGCATCAACGTGGGGGGGGGTACCTCCGAGCAGTACTTC

d_gene: -
abundance: -
j_gene: TRBJ1-1
v_gene: TRBV27
CDR3aa: CASSSPQTREAFF
CDR3nt: TGTGCCAGCAGTTCACCCCAGACAAGGGAAGCTTTCTTT

d_gene: -
abundance: -
j_gene: TRBJ2-1
v_gene: TRBV23-1
CDR3aa: CASSQSGAVGNEQFF
CDR3nt: TGCGCCAGCAGTCAATCGGGGGCAGTAGGCAATGAGCAGTTCTTC

d_gene: -
abundance: -
j_gene: TRBJ1-3
v_gene: TRBV10-2
CDR3aa: CASSESGHSGNTIYF
CDR3nt: TGCGCCAGCAGTGAGTCGGGACACTCTGGAAACACCATATATTTT

d_gene: -
abundance: -
j_gene: TRBJ1-2
v_gene: TRBV5-6
CDR3aa: CASSSDSAYGYTF
CDR3nt: TGTGCCAGCAGCTCGGACAGTGCGTATGGCTACACCTTC

d_gene: -
abundance: -
j_gene: TRBJ1-2
v_gene: TRBV20-1
CDR3aa: CSASVRGFYGYTF
CDR3nt: TGCAGTGCTAGTGTGCGGGGGTTCTATGGCTACACCTTC

d_gene: TRBD2
abundance: -
j_gene: TRBJ2-3
v_gene: TRBV2
CDR3aa: CASPRSGSTDTQYF
CDR3nt: TGTGCCAGCCCGCGTAGCGGGAGCACAGATACGCAGTATTTT

d_gene: TRBD2
abundance: -
j_gene: TRBJ2-1
v_gene: TRBV24-1
CDR3aa: CATSDLWGGPEFF
CDR3nt: TGTGCCACCAGTGATTTGTGGGGAGGGCCAGAGTTCTTC

d_gene: TRBD2
abundance: -
j_gene: TRBJ2-2
v_gene: TRBV7-3
CDR3aa: CASSQAGATGELFF
CDR3nt: TGTGCCAGCAGTCAAGCGGGAGCGACCGGGGAGCTGTTTTTT

d_gene: TRBD2
abundance: -
j_gene: TRBJ2-7
v_gene: TRBV10-1
CDR3aa: CASSESGPGLAGVYEQYF
CDR3nt: TGCGCCAGCAGTGAGTCAGGGCCGGGACTAGCGGGAGTGTACGAGCAGTACTTC

d_gene: -
abundance: -
j_gene: TRBJ1-1
v_gene: TRBV27
CDR3aa: CASRKGGSHTEAFF
CDR3nt: TGTGCCAGCAGAAAGGGGGGGTCTCACACTGAAGCTTTCTTT

d_gene: -
abundance: -
j_gene: TRBJ2-7
v_gene: TRBV9
CDR3aa: CASSRGHGSYEQYF
CDR3nt: TGTGCCAGCAGTCGCGGACACGGAAGCTACGAGCAGTACTTC

d_gene: -
abundance: once
j_gene: TRBJ2-2
v_gene: TRBV28
CDR3aa: CASSSPSDGTGELFF
CDR3nt: TGTGCCAGCAGTTCGCCTAGTGACGGCACCGGGGAGCTGTTTTTT

d_gene: -
abundance: -
j_gene: TRBJ1-1
v_gene: TRBV18
CDR3aa: CASSLQGRGRPEAFF
CDR3nt: TGTGCCAGCTCACTCCAGGGCAGGGGACGCCCTGAAGCTTTCTTT

d_gene: TRBD2
abundance: -
j_gene: TRBJ2-3
v_gene: TRBV3-1/TRBV3-2
CDR3aa: CASTLSGRDTQYF
CDR3nt: TGTGCCAGCACCCTCAGCGGGAGAGATACGCAGTATTTT

d_gene: TRBD1
abundance: -
j_gene: TRBJ1-2
v_gene: TRBV3-1/TRBV3-2
CDR3aa: CASSHAAGGGYGYTF
CDR3nt: TGTGCCAGCAGCCATGCCGCAGGGGGTGGGTATGGCTACACCTTC

d_gene: -
abundance: -
j_gene: TRBJ1-2
v_gene: TRBV5-8
CDR3aa: CASSLLRARGYGYTF
CDR3nt: TGTGCCAGCAGCTTGTTGAGGGCCCGGGGCTATGGCTACACCTTC

d_gene: -
abundance: -
j_gene: TRBJ1-2
v_gene: TRBV2
CDR3aa: CASRDISIYGYTF
CDR3nt: TGTGCCAGCAGGGACATCAGTATCTATGGCTACACCTTC

d_gene: -
abundance: -
j_gene: TRBJ1-5
v_gene: TRBV28
CDR3aa: CATSGGGLGNQPQHF
CDR3nt: TGTGCCACCTCCGGCGGGGGATTGGGCAATCAGCCCCAGCATTTT

d_gene: TRBD1
abundance: once
j_gene: TRBJ2-1
v_gene: TRBV6-1
CDR3aa: CASSERQGLNEQFF
CDR3nt: TGTGCCAGCAGTGAAAGACAGGGATTGAATGAGCAGTTCTTC

d_gene: -
abundance: -
j_gene: TRBJ2-7
v_gene: TRBV28
CDR3aa: CASSDPSRQRDYEQYF
CDR3nt: TGTGCCAGCAGTGACCCTTCCCGCCAGAGGGACTACGAGCAGTACTTC

d_gene: -
abundance: -
j_gene: TRBJ2-7
v_gene: TRBV5-1
CDR3aa: CASSLAGDVYEQYF
CDR3nt: TGCGCCAGCAGCTTGGCCGGGGATGTATACGAGCAGTACTTC

d_gene: -
abundance: -
j_gene: TRBJ1-2
v_gene: TRBV7-2
CDR3aa: CASSFQNYGYTF
CDR3nt: TGTGCCAGCAGCTTTCAGAACTATGGCTACACCTTC

d_gene: -
abundance: -
j_gene: TRBJ2-7
v_gene: TRBV19
CDR3aa: CASSPGLGNYEQYF
CDR3nt: TGTGCCAGTAGTCCAGGGCTGGGGAACTACGAGCAGTACTTC

d_gene: TRBD1
abundance: -
j_gene: TRBJ2-7
v_gene: TRBV28
CDR3aa: CASRDSGTGSYEQYF
CDR3nt: TGTGCCAGCAGGGACTCCGGGACAGGCTCCTACGAGCAGTACTTC

d_gene: TRBD2
abundance: -
j_gene: TRBJ2-3
v_gene: TRBV29-1
CDR3aa: CSVEDAAGLAGGGTDTQYF
CDR3nt: TGCAGCGTTGAAGACGCGGCAGGACTAGCGGGAGGGGGCACAGATACGCAGTATTTT

d_gene: TRBD1
abundance: -
j_gene: TRBJ1-6
v_gene: TRBV6-2/TRBV6-3
CDR3aa: CASSYTGGNSPLHF
CDR3nt: TGTGCCAGCAGTTATACAGGGGGCAATTCACCCCTCCACTTT

d_gene: -
abundance: few
j_gene: TRBJ2-1
v_gene: TRBV11-2
CDR3aa: CASSLETGGEFF
CDR3nt: TGTGCCAGCAGCCTAGAGACAGGTGGGGAGTTCTTC

d_gene: -
abundance: -
j_gene: TRBJ1-2
v_gene: TRBV19
CDR3aa: CASSIGAVLPTGYTF
CDR3nt: TGTGCCAGTAGTATAGGGGCTGTCCTCCCTACTGGCTACACCTTC

d_gene: -
abundance: -
j_gene: TRBJ2-1
v_gene: TRBV2
CDR3aa: CASSLQGSYNEQFF
CDR3nt: TGTGCCAGCAGTTTACAGGGTTCCTACAATGAGCAGTTCTTC

d_gene: TRBD1
abundance: -
j_gene: TRBJ2-1
v_gene: TRBV28
CDR3aa: CASSAITGVGRNEQFF
CDR3nt: TGTGCCAGCAGTGCGATTACAGGGGTCGGGCGCAATGAGCAGTTCTTC

d_gene: TRBD2
abundance: -
j_gene: TRBJ2-3
v_gene: TRBV18
CDR3aa: CASSTSGSTDTQYF
CDR3nt: TGTGCCAGCTCAACTAGCGGGAGCACAGATACGCAGTATTTT

d_gene: TRBD2
abundance: once
j_gene: TRBJ2-1
v_gene: TRBV5-1
CDR3aa: CASSSAGTSGINEQFF
CDR3nt: TGCGCCAGCAGCTCGGCCGGGACTAGCGGGATCAATGAGCAGTTCTTC

d_gene: TRBD1
abundance: -
j_gene: TRBJ1-2
v_gene: TRBV2
CDR3aa: CASSVDRATGYTF
CDR3nt: TGTGCCAGCAGTGTCGACAGGGCGACGGGCTACACCTTC

d_gene: -
abundance: -
j_gene: TRBJ1-2
v_gene: TRBV9
CDR3aa: CASSVALGAAYGYTF
CDR3nt: TGTGCCAGCAGCGTAGCATTAGGGGCCGCCTATGGCTACACCTTC

d_gene: TRBD2
abundance: -
j_gene: TRBJ2-1
v_gene: TRBV7-9
CDR3aa: CASSLIPREGNEQFF
CDR3nt: TGTGCCAGCAGCTTAATTCCGCGGGAGGGCAATGAGCAGTTCTTC